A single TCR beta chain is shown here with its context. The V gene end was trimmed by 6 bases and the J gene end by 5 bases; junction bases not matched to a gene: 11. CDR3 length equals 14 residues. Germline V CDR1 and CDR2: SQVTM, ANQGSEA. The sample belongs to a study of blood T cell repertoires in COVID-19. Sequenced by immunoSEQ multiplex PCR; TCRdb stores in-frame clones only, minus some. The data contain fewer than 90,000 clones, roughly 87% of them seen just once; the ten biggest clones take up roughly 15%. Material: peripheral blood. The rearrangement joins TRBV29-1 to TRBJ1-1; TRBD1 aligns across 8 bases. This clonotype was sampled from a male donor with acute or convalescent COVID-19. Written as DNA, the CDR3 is TGCAGCGTCCGCCCAGGGGGCGCCCGGACTGAAGCTTTCTTT. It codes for CSVRPGGARTEAFF.